The 32 T cell receptor beta chains listed next were all sequenced from one sample in a study of T-cell memory formation after mild COVID-19. TCRdb itself ran the 5' RACE reads through MiXCR, one entry per CDR3 protein. The sample lists a few hundred thousand distinct CDR3 sequences, 15% to 20% occurring once. Sequencing was carried out using PBMCs or a T cell subset sorted from them (not recorded which). The receptors shown here come from a man between 18 and 35 years old who had mild COVID-19 (a few samples of this study predate the infection). Cell type and time point are not known.

This clonotype has more than one count but fewer than ten. This chain connects TRBV20-1 to TRBJ2-3; D remains unclear. The V gene lost 5 bases and the J gene lost 1 base, with 13 bases spanning the gap. CDR1 and CDR2 from the germline V gene are DFQATT and SNEGSKA (reference sequence). CDR3 length: 14 residues. The CDR3 DNA is TGCAGTGCTGATGACATGGACCGCACAGATACGCAGTATTTT. Protein sequence: CSADDMDRTDTQYF.

The genes are TRBV29-1 and TRBJ1-1, with 7 bases aligning to TRBD1. The germline CDR1 and CDR2 sequences are SQVTM and ANQGSEA. V shed 3 bases, J shed 10 bases, and the junction held 17 bases outside the gene matches. The CDR3 consists of 15 residues. The CDR3 spells CSVEMREGATRRAFF. In DNA form, the CDR3 reads TGCAGCGTTGAGATGCGAGAGGGGGCGACGAGGCGAGCTTTCTTT. The full variable domain, completed using reference TRBV29-1 and TRBJ1-1, is SAVISQKPSRDICQRGTSLTIQCQVDSQVTMMFWYRQQPGQSLTLIATANQGSEATYESGFVIDKFPISRPNLTFSTLTVSNMSPEDSSIYLCSVEMREGATRRAFFGQGTRLTVV.

For this clonotype: Compared with germline, one end of the junction differs, possibly owing to a read error. The rearrangement uses TRBV15 and TRBJ2-7, with D possibly matching TRBD2 (5 bases). From germline, CDR1 is LNHNV and CDR2 YYDKDF (reference sequence). This CDR3 contains 13 residues. Here the CDR3 reads CATSRVPPVGENF. The CDR3 nucleotides read TGTGCCACCAGCAGAGTCCCCCCGGTCGGGGAGAACTTC. Looking up the rest from reference TRBV15 and TRBJ2-7 gives the full variable domain: DAMVIQNPRYQVTQFGKPVTLSCSQTLNHNVMYWYQQKSSQAPKLLFHYYDKDFNNEADTPDNFQSRRPNTSFCFLDIRSPGLGDTAMYLCATSRVPPVGENFGPGTRLTVT.

This clonotype was found a few times. The chain links TRBV7-2 to TRBJ2-5; D is unresolved. The CDR3 has 15 residues. Germline CDR1 SGHTA, CDR2 FQGNSA. V shed 7 bases and J shed 1 base, with 16 bases lying between them. In nucleotides, the CDR3 is TGTGCCAGCACCCCTTGGGCCAGGCGCCAAGAGACCCAGTACTTC. Its translation: CASTPWARRQETQYF.

This chain links TRBV7-9 with TRBJ1-3; D remains ambiguous. The CDR3 is made up of 13 amino acids. Trimming shortened V by 3 bases and J by 5 bases, and 8 bases separated the two germline ends. Germline V gives CDR1 SEHNR, CDR2 FQNEAQ (reference sequence). The CDR3 loop is CASSFDLRNTIYF. DNA for the CDR3: TGTGCCAGCAGCTTTGACCTCCGAAACACCATATATTTT.

This clonotype has ten or more counts. The rearrangement links TRBV12-3 or TRBV12-4 to TRBJ2-2; the match to TRBD2 covers 10 bases. This CDR3 has 16 residues. With V trimmed by 3 bases and J by 1 base, 2 bases remained unmatched. The CDR3 DNA reads TGTGCCAGCAGTTTCCTAGCGGGGGTGAACACCGGGGAGCTGTTTTTT. Its translation is CASSFLAGVNTGELFF.

The chain links TRBV5-1 to TRBJ2-3; TRBD2 matches 9 bases. The CDR3 contains 16 residues. V lost 4 bases to trimming and J lost 0 bases; unmatched junction nucleotides: 6. Germline values: CDR1 SGHRS, CDR2 YFSETQ. The DNA of the CDR3 is TGCGCCAGCAGCGAGGGACTAGCAGTAAGCACAGATACGCAGTATTTT. It is translated as CASSEGLAVSTDTQYF. The full variable domain, completed using reference TRBV5-1 and TRBJ2-3, is KAGVTQTPRYLIKTRGQQVTLSCSPISGHRSVSWYQQTPGQGLQFLFEYFSETQRNKGNFPGRFSGRQFSNSRSEMNVSTLELGDSALYLCASSEGLAVSTDTQYFGPGTRLTVL.

At least ten counts were recorded for this clonotype. The rearrangement joins TRBV7-6 to TRBJ2-3; D is uncertain. The CDR3 has 13 amino acids. Germline CDR1 SGHVS, CDR2 FNYEAQ. With 1 base removed from V and 6 bases from J, the gap between germline ends came to 8 bases. The CDR3, as DNA: TGTGCCAGCAGCTTAGGCTCCGGGGATACGCAGTATTTT. Its protein product is CASSLGSGDTQYF. Filled out from reference TRBV7-6 and TRBJ2-3, the complete variable domain reads GAGVSQSPRYKVTKRGQDVALRCDPISGHVSLYWYRQALGQGPEFLTYFNYEAQQDKSGLPNDRFSAERPEGSISTLTIQRTEQRDSAMYRCASSLGSGDTQYFGPGTRLTVL.

Many counts were recorded for this clonotype. The chain is built from TRBV6-5 and TRBJ1-5, with 11 bases lining up with TRBD1. The CDR3 is 17 residues long. The J segment lost 5 bases and the V segment lost 5 bases, leaving 11 bases of the junction unmatched. Germline CDR1 MNHEY, CDR2 SVGAGI. CDR3 protein: CASSRISGTGGDQPQHF. The CDR3 coding sequence is TGTGCCAGCAGTCGAATATCCGGGACAGGGGGGGATCAGCCCCAGCATTTT.

There are a few counts of this clonotype. The J gene is TRBJ2-3, the V gene TRBV28, with a tentative D call TRBD1 (6 bases). V was trimmed by 4 bases and J by 0 bases, leaving 14 bases between them. Germline V gives CDR1 MDHEN, CDR2 SYDVKM. This CDR3 region has 16 residues. CDR3 bases: TGTGCCAGCAGTTCCCCCGGGACACTGAGCACAGATACGCAGTATTTT. This sequence encodes CASSSPGTLSTDTQYF.

This clonotype was detected only a few times. This rearrangement joins TRBV6-2 or TRBV6-3 to TRBJ2-3, with 8 bases aligning to TRBD1. The V gene end was trimmed by 6 bases and the J gene end by 5 bases; junction bases not matched to a gene: 7. The germline gives CDR1 MNHEY, CDR2 SVGEGT. The CDR3 sequence is 14 residues long. CDR3 sequence (DNA): TGTGCCAGCAGGAGCAGGGGGCCGGTAGATACGCAGTATTTT. This sequence encodes CASRSRGPVDTQYF.

This clonotype was seen a single time. V and J are TRBV4-2 and TRBJ2-5, with 10 bases identical to TRBD2. The V gene end was trimmed by 4 bases and the J gene end by 4 bases; junction bases not matched to a gene: 6. Germline V lookup: CDR1 LGHNA, CDR2 YNFKEQ. The CDR3 is 15 residues long. The CDR3 nucleotides read TGTGCCAGCAGCCCCTCAGCGGGGGGGCTAGAGACCCAGTACTTC. The encoded protein is CASSPSAGGLETQYF.

A few counts support this clonotype. The chain employs TRBV7-2 and TRBJ1-5; D unresolved. Trimming shortened V by 3 bases and J by 0 bases, and 12 bases separated the two germline ends. There are 16 residues in the CDR3. Germline V gene lookup returns CDR1 SGHTA and CDR2 FQGNSA. The CDR3 reads CASSFSPAGSNQPQHF. The DNA of the CDR3 is TGTGCCAGCAGCTTTTCCCCCGCAGGTAGCAATCAGCCCCAGCATTTT.

This clonotype has at least ten counts. This chain uses TRBV5-1 with TRBJ2-3, with 7 bases fitting TRBD2. CDR3 length: 15 amino acids. V was pared by 3 bases and J by 0 bases, with 4 bases of the junction left unmatched. Germline CDR1 and CDR2: SGHRS and YFSETQ. CDR3 in amino acids: CASSWDYSSTDTQYF. The CDR3 coding sequence is TGCGCCAGCAGCTGGGACTACTCTAGCACAGATACGCAGTATTTT.

This clonotype was observed at least ten times. This rearrangement joins TRBV27 to TRBJ2-3, with TRBD2 matching 7 bases. Trimming cost V 3 bases and J 3 bases; bases outside gene matches: 3. Germline V lookup: CDR1 MNHEY, CDR2 SMNVEV (reference sequence). The CDR3 runs to 14 residues. CDR3 amino acids: CASSFRLATDTQYF. The CDR3 DNA follows: TGTGCCAGCAGTTTCCGACTAGCTACAGATACGCAGTATTTT.

Points on this clonotype: With a much larger clone just one base away, this may be a read error. The gene calls are TRBV14 and TRBJ1-1; unclear D gene. Trimming left V 4 bases short and J 1 base short, with 7 bases between. This CDR3 has 13 residues. CDR1 is SGHDN and CDR2 is FVKESK in the germline V gene. CDR3 region: CASSPWGNTEAFF. DNA for the CDR3: TGTGCCAGCAGCCCCTGGGGGAACACTGAAGCTTTCTTT.

This clonotype was picked up many times. In nucleotides, the CDR3 is TGTGCCAGCAGCTCTATCGGGGGCAATGAGCAGTTCTTC. This gives the protein CASSSIGGNEQFF. V and J are TRBV7-3 and TRBJ2-1; tentatively, D is TRBD2 (6 bases). V was cut by 4 bases and J by 6 bases, with 10 bases left in between. The CDR3 length is 13 residues. CDR1 is SGHTA and CDR2 is FQGTGA in the germline V gene. The variable domain in full, completed from reference TRBV7-3 and TRBJ2-1, reads GAGVSQTPSNKVTEKGKYVELRCDPISGHTALYWYRQSLGQGPEFLIYFQGTGAADDSGLPNDRFFAVRPEGSVSTLKIQRTERGDSAVYLCASSSIGGNEQFFGPGTRLTVL.

This clonotype has a handful of counts. This chain joins TRBV7-9 and TRBJ2-5; D tentatively fits TRBD1 or TRBD2 (5 bases each). The length of the CDR3 is 15 residues. Trimming took 5 bases from V and 4 from J, leaving 17 bases between them. CDR1 is SEHNR, CDR2 FQNEAQ, per germline (reference sequence). CDR3 nucleotide sequence: TGTGCCAGCAGCATTCCGGGACCCCGGGCAGAGACCCAGTACTTC. It encodes CASSIPGPRAETQYF.

Only one count was recorded for this clonotype. The chain is built from TRBV11-3 and TRBJ2-7, with D uncertain. V lost 1 base and J lost 4, with 8 bases in between. The CDR3 consists of 13 residues. Germline assignment: CDR1 SGHNT and CDR2 YENEEA. The CDR3 DNA is TGTGCCAGCAGCTTAGTACACGGGTACGAGCAGTACTTC. Protein sequence: CASSLVHGYEQYF.

This chain links TRBV5-1 with TRBJ2-5, with D perhaps being TRBD1 or TRBD2 (6 bases each). In germline, CDR1 is SGHRS, CDR2 YFSETQ. Trimming took off 4 bases at V and 3 bases at J, with 16 bases between the two ends. The CDR3 has 15 residues. CDR3 loop: CASSPVPGAEETQYF. CDR3 bases: TGCGCCAGCAGCCCGGTCCCGGGGGCCGAAGAGACCCAGTACTTC.

The V and J genes are TRBV6-2 or TRBV6-3 and TRBJ2-7; the match to TRBD1 covers 9 bases. J gave up 2 bases and V 2 bases, and 13 bases lay outside the gene matches. Germline lookup yields CDR1 MNHEY and CDR2 SVGEGT. CDR3 length equals 18 residues. The CDR3 region has the DNA TGTGCCAGCAGTTACCAGGACAGGGGTTTTTCCGGAGCCTACGAGCAGTACGTC. Protein: CASSYQDRGFSGAYEQYV.

The chain links TRBV4-2 to TRBJ2-7, with TRBD1 identical over 9 bases. CDR3 size: 16 residues. The trim removed 1 base at V and 0 bases at J, leaving 4 bases unmatched. CDR1 LGHNA and CDR2 YNFKEQ come from the germline V gene. CDR3 protein: CASSQGGTGSSYEQYF. In DNA, the CDR3 is TGTGCCAGCAGCCAAGGGGGGACAGGGAGCTCCTACGAGCAGTACTTC.

This rearrangement joins TRBV24-1 to TRBJ2-3, with TRBD1 matching 7 bases. With 1 base clipped from V and 5 bases from J, the junction kept 2 bases outside the gene matches. Germline V CDR1 and CDR2: KGHDR, SFDVKD. The CDR3 has 14 residues. CDR3 DNA: TGTGCCACCAGTGATTTTCAGGGGGTAGATACGCAGTATTTT. Translated: CATSDFQGVDTQYF.

DNA for the CDR3: TGTGCCAGCTCACCATGGGGATTGAGGACAGATACGCAGTATTTT. Its translation: CASSPWGLRTDTQYF. The chain recombines TRBV18 with TRBJ2-3; D ambiguous. Trimming left V 2 bases short and J 3 bases short, with 12 bases between. Germline values: CDR1 KGHSH, CDR2 LQKENI. The CDR3 loop spans 15 amino acids.

This chain connects TRBV7-3 to TRBJ1-1; tentative D call: TRBD1 (5 bases). Between the trimmed V and J ends, which lost 0 bases and 4 bases, there was a span of 12 bases. The CDR3 loop spans 15 amino acids. The germline gives CDR1 SGHTA, CDR2 FQGTGA. The chain's CDR3 is CASSLTCHGGTEAFF. CDR3 nucleotides: TGTGCCAGCAGCTTAACTTGCCATGGGGGCACTGAAGCTTTCTTT.

Comments on this clonotype: The junction departs from the called germline gene at one end, perhaps through a read error. V and J are TRBV29-1 and TRBJ2-5, with TRBD2 matching over 8 bases. Per germline, CDR1 SQVTM and CDR2 ANQGSEA. This CDR3 spans 9 amino acids. This CDR3 reads CSVMTSVPF. The CDR3, as DNA: TGCAGCGTTATGACTAGCGTGCCCTTC.

This clonotype was counted only a few times. The gene calls are TRBV20-1 and TRBJ1-1; D not resolved. The germline V and J ends were trimmed by 3 bases and 2 bases, with 13 bases remaining between them. The CDR3 sequence is 14 residues long. Germline CDR1 reads DFQATT; CDR2 reads SNEGSKA (reference sequence). The CDR3 DNA is TGCAGTGCTAGCGCAGCCACCAGAAACACTGAAGCTTTCTTT. This encodes CSASAATRNTEAFF.

The J gene is TRBJ2-1, the V gene TRBV11-2; D gene ambiguous. V was pared by 0 bases and J by 6 bases, with 9 bases between. The germline CDR1 and CDR2 sequences are SGHAT and FQNNGV. This CDR3 spans 14 amino acids. CDR3 region: CASSLEGGRNEQFF. CDR3 DNA sequence: TGTGCCAGCAGCTTAGAAGGCGGACGCAATGAGCAGTTCTTC.

The chain links TRBV6-4 to TRBJ1-2; D is possibly TRBD1 (5 bases). V shed 0 bases and J shed 8 bases, with 10 bases lying between them. This CDR3 region has 13 residues. Germline V gene lookup returns CDR1 MRHNA and CDR2 SNTAGT. CDR3 nucleotide sequence: TGTGCCAGCAGTGACTCTTGGGACGGGGGCTACACCTTC. Protein: CASSDSWDGGYTF.

This clonotype has a handful of counts. This CDR3 reads CSARDTGFLSRAFF. The DNA of the CDR3 is TGCAGTGCTAGAGACACAGGGTTCCTGTCCCGGGCTTTCTTT. The rearrangement links TRBV20-1 to TRBJ1-1; maybe TRBD1 (6 bases). This CDR3 spans 14 amino acids. Germline V gene data show CDR1 as DFQATT and CDR2 as SNEGSKA (reference sequence). V lost 0 bases to trimming and J lost 11 bases, with 19 bases between them.

This chain joins TRBV5-1 and TRBJ2-5; TRBD1 aligns across 7 bases. The CDR3 has 15 amino acids. V lost 0 bases and J lost 4; bases outside the gene matches: 6. Germline CDR1 is SGHRS and CDR2 is YFSETQ. The CDR3 loop is CASSLVGQSGETQYF. As DNA, the CDR3 is TGCGCCAGCAGCTTGGTGGGACAGAGTGGAGAGACCCAGTACTTC.

The chain links TRBV5-1 to TRBJ2-3; 8 bases line up with TRBD2. V dropped 4 bases and J dropped 2; count of bases not matched to a gene: 12. Germline CDR1 is SGHRS and CDR2 is YFSETQ. The CDR3 is 17 amino acids. Here the CDR3 reads CASSPPNSGGFTDTQYF. CDR3 bases: TGCGCCAGCAGCCCCCCGAACAGCGGGGGATTCACAGATACGCAGTATTTT. Variable domain in full (rest from reference TRBV5-1 and TRBJ2-3): KAGVTQTPRYLIKTRGQQVTLSCSPISGHRSVSWYQQTPGQGLQFLFEYFSETQRNKGNFPGRFSGRQFSNSRSEMNVSTLELGDSALYLCASSPPNSGGFTDTQYFGPGTRLTVL.